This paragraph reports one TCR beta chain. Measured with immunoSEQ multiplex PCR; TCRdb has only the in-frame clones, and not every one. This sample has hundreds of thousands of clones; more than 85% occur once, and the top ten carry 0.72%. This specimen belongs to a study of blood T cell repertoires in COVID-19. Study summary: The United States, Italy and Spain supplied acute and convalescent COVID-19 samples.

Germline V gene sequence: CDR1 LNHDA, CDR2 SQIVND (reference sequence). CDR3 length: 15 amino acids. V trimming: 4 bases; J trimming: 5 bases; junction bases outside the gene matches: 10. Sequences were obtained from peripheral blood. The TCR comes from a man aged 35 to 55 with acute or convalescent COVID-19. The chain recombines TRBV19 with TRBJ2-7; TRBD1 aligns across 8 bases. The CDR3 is CASSNSGTGRNEQYF. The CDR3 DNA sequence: TGTGCCAGTAGTAACTCCGGGACAGGAAGGAACGAGCAGTACTTC.